These 17 T cell receptor beta chains came from one sample sequenced in a study of radiotherapy plus CTLA-4 blockade in lung cancer. Using immunoSEQ multiplex PCR, the repertoire was profiled, and TCRdb retains in-frame clones only, with some absent. Found here are approximately 80,000 clones, roughly four fifths of them singletons; the top ten hold roughly 0.87%. This sample comprised peripheral blood, obtained from a patient treated with radiotherapy plus ipilimumab. Receptors originate from a human donor with non-small cell lung cancer who had stable disease on radiotherapy plus ipilimumab.

In the case of this clone: The sample carries other DNA sequences with the same CDR3. This chain joins TRBV7-2 and TRBJ1-6, with D unclear. The CDR3 covers 17 residues. CDR1 and CDR2 (germline): SGHTA, FQGNSA. Trimming removed 0 bases at V and 0 bases at J, with 9 bases between. The DNA for the CDR3 is TGTGCCAGCAGCTTAGCCGTCAGATCCTCCTATAATTCACCCCTCCACTTT. Its translation is CASSLAVRSSYNSPLHF.

This chain joins TRBV5-6 and TRBJ2-6; tentative D call: TRBD2 (6 bases). CDR1 is SGHDT, CDR2 YYEEEE, per germline. V was trimmed by 2 bases and J by 0 bases, leaving 12 bases between them. The CDR3 contains 17 residues. CDR3 amino acids: CASSFLEGGSGANVLTF. The CDR3 DNA is TGTGCCAGCAGCTTCCTGGAGGGCGGCTCTGGGGCCAACGTCCTGACTTTC.

A remark on this clone: Other DNA sequences from this sample encode an identical CDR3 as well. The V gene is TRBV27, the J gene TRBJ2-7, with 13 bases fitting TRBD2. Germline trimming cut 6 bases from V and 1 base from J; bases unmatched to any gene: 6. The CDR3 extends over 16 amino acids. Germline CDR1 and CDR2: MNHEY and SMNVEV (reference sequence). CDR3 sequence: CASSSPGLAGSYEQYF. CDR3 coding DNA: TGTGCCAGCAGCTCTCCGGGACTAGCGGGATCCTACGAGCAGTACTTC.

The chain uses TRBV28 and TRBJ2-1; D gene unclear. CDR1 is MDHEN, CDR2 SYDVKM, per germline. The germline V and J ends were trimmed by 6 bases and 4 bases, with 13 bases remaining between them. CDR3 length: 14 residues. The CDR3 spells CASSPRWQYNEQFF. The CDR3 DNA is TGTGCCAGCAGCCCCCGTTGGCAGTACAATGAGCAGTTCTTC.

The V gene is TRBV19, the J gene TRBJ2-3; a possible D gene is TRBD2 (6 bases). The CDR3 is made up of 15 amino acids. V gave up 6 bases and J gave up 1 base, with 14 bases separating them. In germline, CDR1 is LNHDA, CDR2 SQIVND (reference sequence). This chain's CDR3 is CASRVAEWGTDTQYF. The CDR3 nucleotides are TGTGCCAGTAGGGTAGCGGAGTGGGGCACAGATACGCAGTATTTT.

This clone was seen more than once but under ten times. The chain employs TRBV10-3 and TRBJ1-6; D is possibly TRBD1 (5 bases). CDR1 ENHRY and CDR2 SYGVKD come from the germline V gene. Trimming cost V 7 bases and J 10 bases, with 11 bases left between them. The CDR3 consists of 12 residues. The CDR3 DNA follows: TGTGCCATCAAGGGAGGGGAATCACCCCTCCACTTT. This encodes CAIKGGESPLHF.

The chain is built from TRBV2 and TRBJ2-7, with D possibly matching TRBD2 (6 bases). Trimming took 10 bases from V and 7 from J, leaving 17 bases between them. Germline lookup yields CDR1 SNHLY and CDR2 FYNNEI. The CDR3 is made up of 12 amino acids. CDR3 region: CATLNNGGEQYF. CDR3 nucleotide sequence: TGTGCCACCCTTAATAATGGGGGGGAGCAGTACTTC.

V is TRBV28 and J is TRBJ1-2; possibly TRBD1 for D (5 bases). The V end lost 4 bases, the J end lost 4 bases, and 10 bases lay between the germline ends. This CDR3 is 13 amino acids long. Looked up from germline, CDR1 is MDHEN and CDR2 is SYDVKM. Written as DNA, the CDR3 is TGTGCCAGCAGTTGGGGCGGCCTCTATGGCTACACCTTC. This sequence encodes CASSWGGLYGYTF.

The J gene is TRBJ1-5, the V gene TRBV9; 10 bases map to TRBD1. V lost 4 bases, J lost 3 bases, and 4 bases stayed unmatched. The CDR3 is 15 residues long. CDR1 SGDLS and CDR2 YYNGEE come from the germline V gene. The CDR3, as DNA: TGTGCCAGCAGCCCCGGGACAGGGGACAATCAGCCCCAGCATTTT. Protein sequence: CASSPGTGDNQPQHF.

The chain links TRBV10-2 to TRBJ1-1; D might be TRBD1 (6 bases). The CDR3 has 15 residues. CDR1 and CDR2 (germline): WSHSY, SAAADI. V shed 3 bases and J shed 4 bases, with 15 bases lying between them. DNA for the CDR3: TGCGCCAGCAGTGAACAACAGGGCAAGGGCACTGAAGCTTTCTTT. The encoded protein is CASSEQQGKGTEAFF.

This clone has a handful of counts. The chain has TRBV19 and TRBJ1-5; D remains ambiguous. Germline V gene data show CDR1 as LNHDA and CDR2 as SQIVND (reference sequence). The CDR3 is 13 residues long. Trimming pared 6 bases from V and 5 bases from J, leaving 11 bases between. CDR3 region: CASSPHLDQPQHF. CDR3 in DNA: TGTGCCAGTAGCCCCCACTTGGATCAGCCCCAGCATTTT.

The chain employs TRBV5-6 and TRBJ2-5; TRBD1 might be the D (6 bases). Trimming cost V 0 bases and J 5 bases, with 11 bases left between them. This CDR3 has 14 residues. Looked up from germline, CDR1 is SGHDT and CDR2 is YYEEEE. The CDR3 DNA is TGTGCCAGCAGCTTGGACAGGGCGCGGGAGACCCAGTACTTC. It translates to CASSLDRARETQYF.

This sequence joins TRBV6-1 and TRBJ1-3, with D possibly being TRBD1 (6 bases). Trimming cost V 2 bases and J 4 bases, with 9 bases left between them. The CDR3 totals 14 residues. Germline-derived CDR1 and CDR2 are MNHNS and SASEGT. The CDR3: CASSERGRGNTIYF. The CDR3 DNA reads as TGTGCCAGCAGTGAACGGGGGCGAGGAAACACCATATATTTT.

The V call is TRBV7-3, the J call TRBJ2-6, with TRBD2 as a possible D gene (6 bases). The CDR3 length is 18 residues. Germline values: CDR1 SGHTA, CDR2 FQGTGA. V lost 4 bases to trimming and J lost 0 bases, with 16 bases between them. As DNA, the CDR3 is TGTGCCAGCAGCTACCCCGGGACTTACAACTCTGGGGCCAACGTCCTGACTTTC. Protein product: CASSYPGTYNSGANVLTF. Drawing the rest from reference TRBV7-3 and TRBJ2-6, the complete variable domain is GAGVSQTPSNKVTEKGKYVELRCDPISGHTALYWYRQSLGQGPEFLIYFQGTGAADDSGLPNDRFFAVRPEGSVSTLKIQRTERGDSAVYLCASSYPGTYNSGANVLTFGAGSRLTVL.

The chain couples TRBV15 to TRBJ2-1, with 8 bases that match TRBD2. CDR1 LNHNV and CDR2 YYDKDF come from the germline V gene (reference sequence). After removal of 6 bases from V and 4 bases from J, the junction contained 8 bases not matched to a gene. This CDR3 has 15 amino acids. The CDR3 sequence: CATRISRGGYNEQFF. As DNA, the CDR3 is TGTGCCACCAGAATATCACGGGGGGGATACAATGAGCAGTTCTTC.

This clone was found once. This sequence joins TRBV27 and TRBJ2-1, with 7 positions matching TRBD2. J gave up 6 bases and V 2 bases, and 4 bases lay outside the gene matches. Germline values: CDR1 MNHEY, CDR2 SMNVEV (reference sequence). The CDR3 runs to 14 residues. As DNA, the CDR3 is TGTGCCAGCAGTTTAAGACTAGCCGCCAATGAGCAGTTCTTC. It translates to CASSLRLAANEQFF.

This rearrangement joins TRBV10-3 to TRBJ2-7; D gene uncertain. Per the germline V gene, CDR1 is ENHRY and CDR2 is SYGVKD. V lost 10 bases and J lost 0, with 10 bases in between. The CDR3 contains 12 residues. Written as DNA, the CDR3 is TGTGCCACCCGAGACAACTCCTACGAGCAGTACTTC. Translating it yields CATRDNSYEQYF.